Sequencing of this T cell receptor beta chain was carried out in a study of blood T cell repertoires in COVID-19 (dated by TCRdb to 2018 to 2020). Regarding the research as a whole: Collaborator samples came from the United States, Italy and Spain and covered acute and convalescent phases of COVID-19. The prospective study material was composed of cDNA or gDNA derived from T cells, B-cell-depleted T cells, or PBMCs. The dataset comprised deeply sampled blood TCRbeta repertoires from subjects exposed to, actively infected with, or recovered from COVID-19. The repertoires were released in a freely available public database meant as a resource for research on the immune response to SARS-CoV-2. The samples were drawn from two sources: the first 160 participants of the ongoing ImmuneRACE study, and 1,000 to 1,500 subjects contributed by 6 global collaborators. The sample metadata nearly always contained a de-identified subject ID, COVID-19 status, age in years and sex. Where available, HLA class I and class II types were taken from metadata supplied by the sample provider and were not determined by assay-based typing. Here is what the overall study found, with its caveats: The quantity of clinical and demographic metadata differed by source and by participant and was supplied without curation.

Notes on this clone: It has no known antigen specificity. Base-call qualities are not available, and no considerably larger clone is one nucleotide away.

Collaborating institutions collected whole blood in K2EDTA tubes following their own protocols. For TCRbeta analysis, collaborator samples were shipped as frozen whole blood, as isolated PBMCs, or as DNA extracted from either sample type. The immunoSEQ Assay, a bias-controlled multiplex PCR, was used to amplify TCRbeta CDR3 regions from genomic DNA. The study's own analysis went as follows. The number of nucleated cells in each sample was estimated from the amplification of reference gene primers within the assay. Sequence reads were collapsed and filtered to measure the absolute abundance of every unique TCRbeta CDR3 rearrangement. For each sample, productive Simpson clonality was calculated as the square root of Simpson's diversity index over productive rearrangements. TCRdb re-hosts the immuneACCESS table, in-frame sequences only. Its copies lack some clones; in the studies checked, an unresolved V gene accounts for under half of them, and the cause for the rest is not known. V and J calls and clone size come straight from that table; D and trimming were deduced from the DNA. The sample table records roughly 56,000 clones; 90% of these occur just once. Of the sample, about 13% is held by the ten largest clones.

The CDR3 numbers 14 residues from cysteine through phenylalanine. Just the 42-base CDR3 DNA is kept, in frame starting at base 1. Deletion took 4 bases off V and 2 bases off J, with a span of 12 bases between the germline ends. CDR1 and CDR2 are drawn from the germline V gene: SGHAT, FQNNGV. This clonotype was obtained from a man in his sixties with active COVID-19. The source material was peripheral blood. Recombination joined TRBV11-2 with TRBJ2-7; the D region possibly corresponds to TRBD2 (6 bases align). The CDR3 loop reads CASSSPGVAYEQYF. The nucleotide sequence is given as TGTGCCAGCAGCTCGCCGGGGGTCGCCTACGAGCAGTACTTC.